The 5 T cell receptor beta chains presented below share a single source sample, sequenced in a study of T cell changes during pregnancy in multiple sclerosis. Some clones are missing from TCRdb's copy, which holds only in-frame ones; the method was immunoSEQ multiplex PCR. This sample has 50,000 to 70,000 clones; about nine tenths occur once, and the top ten carry 2% to 2.5%. This material consisted of peripheral blood, taken in the third trimester of pregnancy. These receptors were collected from a female donor in good health, enrolled as a control in a pregnancy study.

The chain uses TRBV2 and TRBJ1-5; TRBD1 matches at 8 bases. The CDR3 length is 16 residues. Unmatched junction bases numbered 16, after V lost 8 bases and J lost 7 bases. Germline loops: CDR1 SNHLY, CDR2 FYNNEI. DNA of the CDR3: TGTGCCAGCCGAGCTTGGGCGACAGGGGATGGGCAGCCCCAGCATTTT. Translation gives CASRAWATGDGQPQHF.

V and J are TRBV29-1 and TRBJ2-7; 10 nucleotides line up with TRBD1. Germline V CDR1 and CDR2: SQVTM, ANQGSEA. The CDR3 totals 14 residues. Trimming removed 5 bases from V and 2 bases from J; junction bases left unmatched: 6. The chain's CDR3 is CSVLTGTGAYEQYF. DNA of the CDR3: TGCAGCGTTTTGACCGGGACAGGGGCCTACGAGCAGTACTTC.

This sequence joins TRBV2 and TRBJ2-5; D may be TRBD1 (7 bases). This CDR3 region has 15 residues. Trimming left V 6 bases short and J 7 bases short, with 21 bases between. The germline V gene encodes CDR1 SNHLY and CDR2 FYNNEI. The CDR3 here is CASRPRLGQGGTQYF. Here the CDR3 DNA reads TGTGCCAGCAGACCCCGGTTGGGCCAGGGGGGGACCCAGTACTTC.

This sequence joins TRBV27 and TRBJ1-5; D is uncertain. V lost 6 bases and J lost 3, with 15 bases in between. Germline V CDR1 and CDR2: MNHEY, SMNVEV (reference sequence). The CDR3 loop spans 15 amino acids. This chain's CDR3 is CASRSRPGINQPQHF. CDR3 nucleotide sequence: TGTGCCAGCAGATCGAGACCAGGAATCAATCAGCCCCAGCATTTT.

The rearrangement joins TRBV11-3 to TRBJ1-2; 11 bases map to TRBD1. The CDR3 is made up of 18 amino acids. Trimming cost V 0 bases and J 5 bases; bases outside gene matches: 11. Per the germline V gene, CDR1 is SGHNT and CDR2 is YENEEA. CDR3 DNA: TGTGCCAGCAGCTTAGATCTTGGGGGACAGGGGGTTGGGTATGGCTACACCTTC. Encoded protein: CASSLDLGGQGVGYGYTF.